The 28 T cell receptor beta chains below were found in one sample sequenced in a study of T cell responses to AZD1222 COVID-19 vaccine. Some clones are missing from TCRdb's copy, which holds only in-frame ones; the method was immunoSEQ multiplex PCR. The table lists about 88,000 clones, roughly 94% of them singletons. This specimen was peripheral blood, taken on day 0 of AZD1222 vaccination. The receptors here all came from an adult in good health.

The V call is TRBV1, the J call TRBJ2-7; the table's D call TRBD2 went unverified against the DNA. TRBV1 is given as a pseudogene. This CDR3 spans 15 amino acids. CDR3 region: CTSSRRRSREYEQYF. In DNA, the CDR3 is TGCACCAGCAGCCGCCGTCGGTCTAGAGAGTACGAGCAGTACTTC.

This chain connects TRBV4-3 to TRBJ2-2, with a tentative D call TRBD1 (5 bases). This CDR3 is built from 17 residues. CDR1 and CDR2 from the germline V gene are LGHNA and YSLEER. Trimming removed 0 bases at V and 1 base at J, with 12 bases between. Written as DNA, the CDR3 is TGCGCCAGCAGCCAAGAAAGGCAGGGTTGGAACACCGGGGAGCTGTTTTTT. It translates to CASSQERQGWNTGELFF.

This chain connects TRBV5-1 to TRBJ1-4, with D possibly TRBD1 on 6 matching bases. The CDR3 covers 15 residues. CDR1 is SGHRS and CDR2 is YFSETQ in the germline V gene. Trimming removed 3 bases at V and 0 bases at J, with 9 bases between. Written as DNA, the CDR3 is TGCGCCAGCAGCTCTAGGGGGGCAACTAATGAAAAACTGTTTTTT. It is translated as CASSSRGATNEKLFF.

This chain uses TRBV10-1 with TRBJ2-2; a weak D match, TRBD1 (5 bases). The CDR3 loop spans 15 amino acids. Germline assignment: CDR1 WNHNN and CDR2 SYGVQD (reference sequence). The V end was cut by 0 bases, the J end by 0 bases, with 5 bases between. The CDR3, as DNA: TGCGCCAGCAGTGAGTCCAGGGCGAACACCGGGGAGCTGTTTTTT. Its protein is CASSESRANTGELFF.

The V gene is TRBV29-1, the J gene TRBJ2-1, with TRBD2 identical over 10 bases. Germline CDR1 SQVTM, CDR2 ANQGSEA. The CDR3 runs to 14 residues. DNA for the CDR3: TGCAGTTTACTAGCGGGATCTGGGTACAATGAGCAGTTCTTC. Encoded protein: CSLLAGSGYNEQFF.

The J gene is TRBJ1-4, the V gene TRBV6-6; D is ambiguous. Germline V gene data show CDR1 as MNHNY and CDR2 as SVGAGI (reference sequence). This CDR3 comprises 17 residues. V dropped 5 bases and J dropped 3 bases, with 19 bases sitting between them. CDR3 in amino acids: CASSPSRVWEPNEKLFF. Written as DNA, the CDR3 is TGTGCCAGCAGTCCCTCAAGAGTGTGGGAACCTAATGAAAAACTGTTTTTT.

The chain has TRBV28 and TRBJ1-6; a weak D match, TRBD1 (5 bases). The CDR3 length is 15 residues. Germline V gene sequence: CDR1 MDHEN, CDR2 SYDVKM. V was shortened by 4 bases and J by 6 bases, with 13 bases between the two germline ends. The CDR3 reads CASSYGRDGNSPLHF. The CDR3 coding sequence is TGTGCCAGCAGTTATGGCAGGGACGGTAATTCACCCCTCCACTTT.

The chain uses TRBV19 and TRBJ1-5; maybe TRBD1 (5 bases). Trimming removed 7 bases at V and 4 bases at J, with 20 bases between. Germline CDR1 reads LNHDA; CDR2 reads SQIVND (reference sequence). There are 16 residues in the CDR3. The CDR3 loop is CASIPLSGEGNQPQHF. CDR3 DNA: TGTGCCAGTATCCCCCTTTCGGGGGAAGGAAATCAGCCCCAGCATTTT.

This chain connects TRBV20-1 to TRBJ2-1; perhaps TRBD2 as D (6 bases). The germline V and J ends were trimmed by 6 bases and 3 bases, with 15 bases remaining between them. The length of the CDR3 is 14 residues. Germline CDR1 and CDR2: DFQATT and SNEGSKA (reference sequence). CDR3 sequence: CSASTGEVYNEQFF. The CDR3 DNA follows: TGCAGTGCGAGTACGGGAGAGGTCTACAATGAGCAGTTCTTC.

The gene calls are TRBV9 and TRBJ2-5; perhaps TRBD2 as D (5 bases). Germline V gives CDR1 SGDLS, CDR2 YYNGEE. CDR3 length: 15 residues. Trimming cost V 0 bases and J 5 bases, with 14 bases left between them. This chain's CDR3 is CASSVDGNPVETQYF. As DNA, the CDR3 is TGTGCCAGCAGCGTAGACGGGAATCCTGTGGAGACCCAGTACTTC.

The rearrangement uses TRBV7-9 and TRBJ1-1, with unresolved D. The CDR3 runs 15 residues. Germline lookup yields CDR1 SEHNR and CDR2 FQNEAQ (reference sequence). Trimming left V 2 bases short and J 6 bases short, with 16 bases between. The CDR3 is CASSLLDGGWAEAFF. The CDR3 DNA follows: TGTGCCAGCAGCTTATTGGACGGAGGATGGGCTGAAGCTTTCTTT.

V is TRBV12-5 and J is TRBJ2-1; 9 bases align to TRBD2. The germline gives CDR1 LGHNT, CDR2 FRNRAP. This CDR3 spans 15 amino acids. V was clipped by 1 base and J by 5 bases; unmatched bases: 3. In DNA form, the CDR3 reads TGTGCTAGTGGTTTGGGACTAGCGGAAAACAATGAGCAGTTCTTC. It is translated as CASGLGLAENNEQFF. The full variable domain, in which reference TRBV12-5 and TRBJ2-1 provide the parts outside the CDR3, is DARVTQTPRHKVTEMGQEVTMRCQPILGHNTVFWYRQTMMQGLELLAYFRNRAPLDDSGMPKDRFSAEMPDATLATLKIQPSEPRDSAVYFCASGLGLAENNEQFFGPGTRLTVL.

The CDR3 reads CATSDNRDRAYNEQFF. DNA of the CDR3: TGTGCCACCAGTGACAACCGGGACAGGGCCTACAATGAGCAGTTCTTC. This sequence joins TRBV24-1 and TRBJ2-1, with 9 bases matching TRBD1. This CDR3 region has 16 residues. The germline gives CDR1 KGHDR, CDR2 SFDVKD. The ends lost 4 bases at V and 2 bases at J; junction bases unmatched: 5.

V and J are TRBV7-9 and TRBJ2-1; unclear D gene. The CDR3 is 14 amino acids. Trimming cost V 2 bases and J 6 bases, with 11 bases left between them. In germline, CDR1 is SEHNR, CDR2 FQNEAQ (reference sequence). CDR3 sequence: CASSLSGNLNEQFF. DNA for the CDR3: TGTGCCAGCAGCTTATCGGGCAACCTCAATGAGCAGTTCTTC.

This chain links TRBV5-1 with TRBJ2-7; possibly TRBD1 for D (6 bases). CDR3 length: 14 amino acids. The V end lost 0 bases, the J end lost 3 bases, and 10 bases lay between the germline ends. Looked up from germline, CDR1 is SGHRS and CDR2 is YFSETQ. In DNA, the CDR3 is TGCGCCAGCAGCTTGGCATGGGGGCTCTACGAGCAGTACTTC. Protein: CASSLAWGLYEQYF.

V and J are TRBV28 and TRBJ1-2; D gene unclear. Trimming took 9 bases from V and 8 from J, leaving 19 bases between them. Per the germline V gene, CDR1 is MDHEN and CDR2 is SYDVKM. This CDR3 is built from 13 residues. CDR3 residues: CASRTEPMLGYTF. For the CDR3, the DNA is TGTGCCAGTCGGACGGAGCCGATGCTAGGCTACACCTTC.

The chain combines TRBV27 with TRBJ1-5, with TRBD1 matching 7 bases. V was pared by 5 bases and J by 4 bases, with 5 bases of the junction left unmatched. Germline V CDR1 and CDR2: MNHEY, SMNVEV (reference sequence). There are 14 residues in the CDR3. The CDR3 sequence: CASSPDRDNQPQHF. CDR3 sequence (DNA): TGTGCCAGCAGTCCCGACAGGGATAATCAGCCCCAGCATTTT.

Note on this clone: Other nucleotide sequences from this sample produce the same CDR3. CDR3 DNA: TGTGCCAGCAGAGAGAACACTGAAGCTTTCTTT. Translating it yields CASRENTEAFF. The genes are TRBV2 and TRBJ1-1; no firm D call. This CDR3 is built from 11 residues. Germline V lookup: CDR1 SNHLY, CDR2 FYNNEI. V lost 6 bases, J lost 1 base, and 3 bases lay in between. Together with reference TRBV2 and TRBJ1-1, the CDR3 gives the full variable domain: EPEVTQTPSHQVTQMGQEVILRCVPISNHLYFYWYRQILGQKVEFLVSFYNNEISEKSEIFDDQFSVERPDGSNFTLKIRSTKLEDSAMYFCASRENTEAFFGQGTRLTVV.

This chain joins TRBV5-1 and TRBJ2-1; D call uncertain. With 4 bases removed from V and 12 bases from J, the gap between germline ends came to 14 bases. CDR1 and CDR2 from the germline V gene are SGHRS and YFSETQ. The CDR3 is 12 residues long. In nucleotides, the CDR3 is TGCGCCAGCAGCGAGCCCAGTATGGGGCAGTTCTTC. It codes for CASSEPSMGQFF.

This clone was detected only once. CDR3 sequence (DNA): TGTGCCAGCAGTGTCGACAGTGGGAATGAAAAACTGTTTTTT. Its translation is CASSVDSGNEKLFF. The chain couples TRBV2 to TRBJ1-4; D is perhaps TRBD1 (5 bases). The V end was cut by 4 bases, the J end by 5 bases, with 11 bases between. Looked up from germline, CDR1 is SNHLY and CDR2 is FYNNEI. The CDR3 is made up of 14 amino acids.

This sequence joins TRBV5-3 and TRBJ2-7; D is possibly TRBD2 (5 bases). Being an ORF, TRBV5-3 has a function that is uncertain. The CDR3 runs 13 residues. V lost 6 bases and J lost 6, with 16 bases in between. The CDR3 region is CARKHGFGSEQYF. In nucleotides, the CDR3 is TGTGCCAGAAAGCACGGGTTTGGGAGCGAGCAGTACTTC.

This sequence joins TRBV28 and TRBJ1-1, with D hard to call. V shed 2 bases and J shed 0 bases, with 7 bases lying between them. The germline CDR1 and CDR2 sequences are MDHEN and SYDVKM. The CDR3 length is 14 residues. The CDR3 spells CASSLTDMNTEAFF. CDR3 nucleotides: TGTGCCAGCAGTTTAACAGACATGAACACTGAAGCTTTCTTT.

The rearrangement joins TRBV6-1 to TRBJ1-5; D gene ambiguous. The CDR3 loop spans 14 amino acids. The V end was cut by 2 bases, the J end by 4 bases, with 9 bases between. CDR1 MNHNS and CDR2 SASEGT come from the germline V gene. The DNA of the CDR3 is TGTGCCAGCAGTGAAATCATCGGGAATCAGCCCCAGCATTTT. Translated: CASSEIIGNQPQHF.

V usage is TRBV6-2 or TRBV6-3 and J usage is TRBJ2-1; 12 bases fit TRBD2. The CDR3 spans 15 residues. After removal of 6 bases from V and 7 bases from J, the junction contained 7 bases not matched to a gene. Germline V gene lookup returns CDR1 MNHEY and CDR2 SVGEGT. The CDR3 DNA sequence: TGTGCCAGCAGCAACCTAGCGGGAGGGCCTAATGAGCAGTTCTTC. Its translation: CASSNLAGGPNEQFF.

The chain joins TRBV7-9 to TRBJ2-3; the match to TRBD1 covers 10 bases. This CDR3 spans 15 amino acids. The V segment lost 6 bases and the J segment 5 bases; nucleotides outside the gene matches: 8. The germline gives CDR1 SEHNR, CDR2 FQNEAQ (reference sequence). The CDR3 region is CASRSTGGEGDTQYF. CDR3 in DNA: TGTGCCAGCAGGTCGACAGGGGGCGAGGGAGATACGCAGTATTTT.

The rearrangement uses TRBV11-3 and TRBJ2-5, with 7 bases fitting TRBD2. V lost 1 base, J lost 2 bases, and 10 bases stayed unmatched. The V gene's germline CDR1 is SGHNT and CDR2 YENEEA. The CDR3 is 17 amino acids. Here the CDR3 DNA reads TGTGCCAGCAGCTTAGCGGCTGGAGGGAGGGGACAAGAGACCCAGTACTTC. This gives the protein CASSLAAGGRGQETQYF.

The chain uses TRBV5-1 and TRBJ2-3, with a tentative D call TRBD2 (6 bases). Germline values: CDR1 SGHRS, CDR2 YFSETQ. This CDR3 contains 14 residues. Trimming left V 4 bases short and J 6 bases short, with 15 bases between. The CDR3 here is CASSDGTWSDTQYF. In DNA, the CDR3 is TGCGCCAGCAGCGATGGGACTTGGAGTGATACGCAGTATTTT.

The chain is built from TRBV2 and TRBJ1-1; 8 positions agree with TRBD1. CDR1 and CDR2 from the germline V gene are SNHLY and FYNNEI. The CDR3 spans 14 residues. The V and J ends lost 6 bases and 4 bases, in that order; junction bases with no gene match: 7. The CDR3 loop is CASSAQGVTTEAFF. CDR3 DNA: TGTGCCAGCAGCGCACAGGGGGTCACCACTGAAGCTTTCTTT.